The clone carrying this T cell receptor (beta chain) came up once. Sequencing used immunoSEQ multiplex PCR; TCRdb keeps in-frame clones, though not all of them. Counted here are around 78,000 clones, roughly 81% occurring once; the ten biggest clones make up roughly 18%. V was clipped by 4 bases and J by 3 bases, with 13 bases between them. Germline-derived CDR1 and CDR2 are MNHNS and SASEGT. The CDR3 extends over 14 amino acids. The sample is drawn from a study of identifying expanded T cells in peripheral blood. Collection occurred without any documented infections or immune events in donors. Sequencing was performed on blood. The receptor was isolated from a person between 18 and 75 years old in good health. V and J are TRBV6-1 and TRBJ2-7, with a weak D call TRBD1 (6 bases). For the CDR3, the DNA is TGTGCCAGCAGTGCCCTGGACAGTCTCTACGAGCAGTACTTC. Translated, it gives CASSALDSLYEQYF.